This TCR beta chain was obtained from a study of OX40 agonist ivuxolimab in advanced cancers. Germline V CDR1 and CDR2: KGHSH, LQKENI. CDR3 length: 13 residues. V dropped 2 bases and J dropped 3 bases, with 8 bases sitting between them. TCRdb keeps only in-frame clones here, not all; method: immunoSEQ multiplex PCR. The top ten hold about 0.66% of the sample, which has roughly 80,000 clones, 85% to 90% seen once. The input for sequencing was CD4+ or CD8+ T cells sorted from blood, taken in a trial of the OX40 agonist ivuxolimab. The TCR sequence derives from an adult with an advanced solid tumor such as melanoma, head and neck, liver or kidney cancer. The rearrangement uses TRBV18 and TRBJ2-7; D assignment may be TRBD1 or TRBD2 (5 bases each). CDR3 bases: TGTGCCAGCTCACCAGGGGACCTCTACGAGCAGTACTTC. Encoded protein: CASSPGDLYEQYF.